The T cell receptor beta chain under discussion was sequenced for a study of beta chain features in type 1 diabetes. The study reverse transcribed the entire isolated RNA, so it sequenced expressed TCRB transcripts. The table came from immunoSEQ multiplex PCR; TCRdb's copy has only in-frame clones and leaves some out. The sample records some 270,000 clones, around 9.9% being singletons. There are a few counts of this clone. Its antigen is as yet unknown. Germline V CDR1 and CDR2: SQVTM, ANQGSEA. The CDR3 totals 13 residues. With 4 bases removed from V and 3 bases from J, the gap between germline ends came to 10 bases. Whole-study findings and limits: TCRB CDR3s were moderately but significantly shorter in Type 1 diabetes patients in all four CD4+ subsets.

The specimen sequenced was naive CD4+ T cells from blood. The clonotype comes from a man younger than 45 with type 1 diabetes. The chain links TRBV29-1 to TRBJ2-1, with a tentative D call TRBD1 (5 bases). Written as DNA, the CDR3 is TGCAGCGTTGCCAGACAGCTCTACAATGAGCAGTTCTTC. It codes for CSVARQLYNEQFF.